The 31 T cell receptor beta chains given below trace back to one sample, sequenced in a study of blood T cells in healthy people across ages (dated by TCRdb to between 2015 and 2016). Receptors were amplified or captured by 5' RACE. TCRdb records Illumina HiSeq 2500 as the sequencer. The second PCR ran for roughly 7 to 11 cycles and used a J-beta primer mix along with a sample-barcoded 5' primer. TCRdb ran its own pipeline on the public reads, namely fastp trimming at Q25 and MiXCR clone calling, and kept in-frame beta chains. All rows with the same CDR3 protein become a single entry with the most common DNA and genes. In this sample the table shows a few hundred thousand distinct CDR3 sequences, 25% to 30% of which occur a single time. Jointly, the top ten make up 25% to 35% of the sample. Sequenced sample: blood. The receptors come from a woman in her seventies in good health.

V usage is TRBV7-9 and J usage is TRBJ1-1, with a tentative D call TRBD1 (5 bases). Trimming took off 8 bases at V and 5 bases at J, with 18 bases between the two ends. The CDR3 has 14 amino acids. In germline, CDR1 is SEHNR, CDR2 FQNEAQ (reference sequence). CDR3 DNA: TGTGCCAGCGACCTGGCAGGGACTTCGACTGAAGCTTTCTTT. Residues: CASDLAGTSTEAFF.

This clonotype was recorded many times. This sequence joins TRBV12-3 or TRBV12-4 and TRBJ2-5; 7 positions agree with TRBD2. The CDR3 contains 14 residues. V shed 3 bases and J 5 bases; nucleotides not matched to a gene: 6. CDR3 nucleotides: TGTGCCAGCAGTTTCCGCACTAGCGCGGAGACCCAGTACTTC. It encodes CASSFRTSAETQYF.

The chain joins TRBV7-9 to TRBJ2-5; D might be TRBD2 (6 bases). CDR3 length: 13 amino acids. The V end was cut by 5 bases, the J end by 3 bases, with 10 bases between. The germline V gene has CDR1 SEHNR and CDR2 FQNEAQ (reference sequence). The CDR3 region is CASSTWGEETQYF. The CDR3 bases are TGTGCCAGCAGCACATGGGGGGAAGAGACCCAGTACTTC.

The chain links TRBV20-1 to TRBJ2-7; TRBD2 aligns across 8 bases. Per germline, CDR1 DFQATT and CDR2 SNEGSKA (reference sequence). V was clipped by 0 bases and J by 6 bases; unmatched bases: 10. This CDR3 contains 15 residues. CDR3 DNA sequence: TGCAGTGCTAGAGATGCGGGGGGACTAGAGGTCGAGCAGTACTTC. This encodes CSARDAGGLEVEQYF.

The CDR3 loop is CSVEWDLGQAQYF. CDR3 bases: TGCAGCGTTGAATGGGACCTCGGCCAGGCCCAGTACTTC. The chain links TRBV29-1 to TRBJ2-5; either TRBD1 or TRBD2 may fit D (5 bases each). The V end lost 2 bases, the J end lost 9 bases, and 16 bases lay between the germline ends. The length of the CDR3 is 13 residues. Germline V gene sequence: CDR1 SQVTM, CDR2 ANQGSEA.

This chain uses TRBV29-1 with TRBJ2-7, with TRBD2 matching over 9 bases. V shed 2 bases and J 2 bases; nucleotides not matched to a gene: 10. CDR3 size: 16 residues. Germline values: CDR1 SQVTM, CDR2 ANQGSEA. The DNA of the CDR3 is TGCAGCGTTGAAATCCCTGGGCGGGAGGGAGCCTACGAGCAGTACTTC. This encodes CSVEIPGREGAYEQYF.

The J gene is TRBJ1-1, the V gene TRBV3-1; 8 positions agree with TRBD1. Germline trimming cut 4 bases from V and 9 bases from J; bases unmatched to any gene: 19. This CDR3 has 17 amino acids. Germline values: CDR1 LGHDT, CDR2 YNNKEL (reference sequence). The CDR3 is CASSRLMQGATMGKAFF. CDR3 bases: TGTGCCAGCAGCCGGTTAATGCAGGGGGCCACAATGGGAAAAGCTTTCTTT.

The chain couples TRBV3-1 to TRBJ1-1; D is perhaps TRBD1 (5 bases). CDR3 length: 13 amino acids. V was cut by 2 bases and J by 4 bases, with 8 bases left in between. Germline CDR1 reads LGHDT; CDR2 reads YNNKEL (reference sequence). This CDR3 is CASSQSGGTEAFF. CDR3 DNA: TGTGCCAGCAGCCAATCGGGGGGCACTGAAGCTTTCTTT.

In this sample, this clonotype turned up a few times. This chain links TRBV3-1 with TRBJ1-2; 11 bases fit TRBD1. CDR3 length: 16 amino acids. V lost 2 bases to trimming and J lost 7 bases; unmatched junction nucleotides: 9. Germline CDR1 is LGHDT and CDR2 is YNNKEL (reference sequence). The CDR3 sequence: CASSQKYGQGAGGYTF. CDR3 coding DNA: TGTGCCAGCAGCCAAAAATATGGACAGGGGGCCGGTGGCTACACCTTC.

V is TRBV2 and J is TRBJ2-1; 10 bases agree with TRBD2. CDR1 is SNHLY and CDR2 is FYNNEI in the germline V gene. Unmatched junction bases numbered 6, after V lost 6 bases and J lost 4 bases. The CDR3 spans 15 residues. In DNA, the CDR3 is TGTGCCAGCAGGGGAGGACTAGCGGAGTACAATGAGCAGTTCTTC. Amino acid sequence: CASRGGLAEYNEQFF.

This clonotype was counted between two and nine times. The rearrangement joins TRBV7-2 to TRBJ1-2, with TRBD1 identical over 9 bases. Germline CDR1 SGHTA, CDR2 FQGNSA. This CDR3 has 15 amino acids. The trim removed 2 bases at V and 5 bases at J, leaving 6 bases unmatched. CDR3 in amino acids: CASSLSSDRGYGYTF. In DNA, the CDR3 is TGTGCCAGCAGCTTAAGTTCGGACAGGGGTTATGGCTACACCTTC. The full variable domain, in which reference TRBV7-2 and TRBJ1-2 provide the parts outside the CDR3, is GAGVSQSPSNKVTEKGKDVELRCDPISGHTALYWYRQSLGQGLEFLIYFQGNSAPDKSGLPSDRFSAERTGGSVSTLTIQRTQQEDSAVYLCASSLSSDRGYGYTFGSGTRLTVV.

The genes are TRBV9 and TRBJ2-5; 7 nucleotides line up with TRBD2. The CDR3 sequence is 15 residues long. CDR1 is SGDLS, CDR2 YYNGEE, per germline. V lost 0 bases, J lost 2 bases, and 4 bases stayed unmatched. CDR3 amino acids: CASSVAGRTQETQYF. The DNA for the CDR3 is TGTGCCAGCAGCGTAGCCGGGAGGACTCAAGAGACCCAGTACTTC.

This clonotype was seen only a few times. V gene TRBV7-9 combines with J gene TRBJ2-5, with TRBD1 identical over 8 bases. Trimming cost V 5 bases and J 2 bases; bases outside gene matches: 13. CDR3 length equals 17 residues. Looked up from germline, CDR1 is SEHNR and CDR2 is FQNEAQ (reference sequence). CDR3 sequence: CASSRQSGTGKQETQYF. DNA of the CDR3: TGTGCCAGCAGCCGACAGTCCGGGACAGGAAAACAAGAGACCCAGTACTTC.

The rearrangement uses TRBV5-6 and TRBJ2-5; possibly TRBD2 for D (6 bases). Judging by the DNA end, TRBJ2-7 fits better; the J call may be wrong. This CDR3 spans 17 amino acids. The germline CDR1 and CDR2 sequences are SGHDT and YYEEEE. In nucleotides, the CDR3 is TGTGCCAGCAGCTTTCTTAGTGTCGCGGGGATCTCCTACGAGCAGTACTTC. Translation gives CASSFLSVAGISYEQYF.

There are a few counts of this clonotype. The CDR3 sequence is CASRGLGGEKLFF. The CDR3 coding sequence is TGTGCCAGCAGAGGGTTGGGAGGAGAAAAACTGTTTTTT. The chain has TRBV27 and TRBJ1-4; D unclear. Looked up from germline, CDR1 is MNHEY and CDR2 is SMNVEV (reference sequence). This CDR3 contains 13 residues. The germline V and J ends were trimmed by 6 bases and 8 bases, with 13 bases remaining between them.

The chain uses TRBV10-3 and TRBJ1-5, with 7 positions matching TRBD1. Germline V gene sequence: CDR1 ENHRY, CDR2 SYGVKD. This CDR3 is 14 amino acids long. V gave up 2 bases and J gave up 7 bases; unmatched junction bases: 5. The CDR3 nucleotides read TGTGCCATCAGTGAGAGAGGGGGCCGGCAGCCCCAGCATTTT. Protein product: CAISERGGRQPQHF.

The rearrangement uses TRBV5-6 and TRBJ2-7; D may match TRBD1 or TRBD2 (5 bases each). This CDR3 is built from 15 residues. Germline CDR1 SGHDT, CDR2 YYEEEE. V was cut by 0 bases and J by 0 bases, with 10 bases left in between. The CDR3 DNA is TGTGCCAGCAGCTTGGAGAGGGGAGTCTCCTACGAGCAGTACTTC. It specifies CASSLERGVSYEQYF.

This chain links TRBV3-1 with TRBJ1-3; no reliable D call. This CDR3 contains 13 residues. V lost 3 bases and J 1 base, leaving 4 bases between the germline ends. Germline loops: CDR1 LGHDT, CDR2 YNNKEL (reference sequence). The CDR3 loop reads CASSQNSGNTIYF. The CDR3 DNA follows: TGTGCCAGCAGCCAGAATTCTGGAAACACCATATATTTT.

The chain couples TRBV20-1 to TRBJ2-5, with 9 bases matching TRBD2. Germline assignment: CDR1 DFQATT and CDR2 SNEGSKA (reference sequence). V lost 1 base and J lost 2; bases outside the gene matches: 8. The length of the CDR3 is 16 residues. DNA for the CDR3: TGCAGTGCTAGAGCGGTAGCGGGAGAGTGGCAAGAGACCCAGTACTTC. Translation gives CSARAVAGEWQETQYF.

The chain recombines TRBV29-1 with TRBJ2-1; no reliable D call. Germline values: CDR1 SQVTM, CDR2 ANQGSEA. Trimming shortened V by 4 bases and J by 0 bases, and 10 bases separated the two germline ends. The CDR3 runs 14 residues. The CDR3 nucleotides read TGCAGCGTTGGACGGCGAATCTCCTACAATGAGCAGTTCTTC. Residues: CSVGRRISYNEQFF.

The chain joins TRBV7-9 to TRBJ2-7; D not resolved. Germline V gene sequence: CDR1 SEHNR, CDR2 FQNEAQ (reference sequence). Trimming took off 4 bases at V and 1 base at J, with 8 bases between the two ends. The CDR3 runs to 13 residues. CDR3 nucleotides: TGTGCCAGCAGCTCTACACCGTCCTACGAGCAGTACTTC. This gives the protein CASSSTPSYEQYF.

The chain couples TRBV29-1 to TRBJ1-1; D remains unclear. Trimming pared 5 bases from V and 1 base from J, leaving 11 bases between. Germline V lookup: CDR1 SQVTM, CDR2 ANQGSEA. The CDR3 length is 13 residues. The CDR3 region is CSVRYKANTEAFF. CDR3 bases: TGCAGCGTTAGGTATAAGGCGAACACTGAAGCTTTCTTT.

This clonotype was found a few times. This sequence joins TRBV7-9 and TRBJ2-4, with 9 bases matching TRBD2. CDR1 is SEHNR and CDR2 is FQNEAQ in the germline V gene (reference sequence). V lost 3 bases and J lost 0; bases outside the gene matches: 3. This CDR3 contains 16 residues. For the CDR3, the DNA is TGTGCCAGCAGCTTTTCGGGACTAGCAGCCAAAAACATTCAGTACTTC. Translation gives CASSFSGLAAKNIQYF. Based on the CDR3 plus reference TRBV7-9 and TRBJ2-4, the full variable domain is DTGVSQNPRHKITKRGQNVTFRCDPISEHNRLYWYRQTLGQGPEFLTYFQNEAQLEKSRLLSDRFSAERPKGSFSTLEIQRTEQGDSAMYLCASSFSGLAAKNIQYFGAGTRLSVL.

The chain combines TRBV7-2 with TRBJ2-3; D is possibly TRBD1 (6 bases). Germline-derived CDR1 and CDR2 are SGHTA and FQGNSA. The V end lost 5 bases, the J end lost 4 bases, and 13 bases lay between the germline ends. There are 14 residues in the CDR3. In DNA form, the CDR3 reads TGTGCCAGCAGCACTCACAGGGTTCCAGATACGCAGTATTTT. It yields the protein CASSTHRVPDTQYF.

This clonotype was found once. Germline is not matched at one junction end, which may reflect a read error. J is TRBJ1-1 and V is TRBV12-3 or TRBV12-4; tentatively, D is TRBD1 (5 bases). This CDR3 is built from 15 residues. Written as DNA, the CDR3 is TGTGCCGGCAGTTTTGGCAGGGCCCTCAACACTGAAGCTTTCTTT. This translates into CAGSFGRALNTEAFF.

This clonotype was detected ten times or more. The J gene is TRBJ1-1, the V gene TRBV29-1, with D unresolved. The germline V and J ends were trimmed by 0 bases and 1 base, with 6 bases remaining between them. The CDR3 is made up of 13 amino acids. CDR1 SQVTM and CDR2 ANQGSEA come from the germline V gene. CDR3 sequence: CSVEDRQNTEAFF. The CDR3 DNA is TGCAGCGTTGAAGATCGGCAGAACACTGAAGCTTTCTTT.

This chain uses TRBV3-1 with TRBJ2-5, with 10 bases that match TRBD1. Germline V CDR1 and CDR2: LGHDT, YNNKEL (reference sequence). J was trimmed by 5 bases and V by 4 bases; bases with no gene match: 10. The CDR3 runs to 16 residues. The chain's CDR3 is CASSLRGQGKRETQYF. Here the CDR3 DNA reads TGTGCCAGCAGCCTTAGGGGACAGGGGAAGAGGGAGACCCAGTACTTC.

Regarding this clonotype: A read error is possible here, since a much larger clone lies one base away. The chain couples TRBV7-8 to TRBJ1-1; 7 positions match TRBD1. Germline V lookup: CDR1 SGHVS, CDR2 FQNEAQ. Trimming at V came to 5 bases and at J to 0 bases, leaving 6 bases not matched to a gene. The CDR3 has 15 residues. This CDR3 is CASSRGGQVNTEAFF. The CDR3 DNA reads TGTGCCAGCAGCCGTGGCGGACAGGTGAACACTGAAGCTTTCTTT.

The chain uses TRBV12-3 or TRBV12-4 and TRBJ2-1; no reliable D call. V was pared by 4 bases and J by 4 bases, with 14 bases between. There are 15 residues in the CDR3. The CDR3 is CASSSTSPSYNEQFF. CDR3 nucleotide sequence: TGTGCCAGCAGTTCGACCTCCCCTTCATACAATGAGCAGTTCTTC.

This chain links TRBV28 with TRBJ2-3; tentative D call: TRBD2 (7 bases). In germline, CDR1 is MDHEN, CDR2 SYDVKM. The CDR3 has 16 residues. Trimming removed 4 bases at V and 3 bases at J, with 17 bases between. The CDR3 here is CASSSPGGRGTDTQYF. CDR3 nucleotides: TGTGCCAGCAGTTCCCCCGGGGGGCGCGGAACAGATACGCAGTATTTT.

V is TRBV29-1 and J is TRBJ2-1; D gene ambiguous. With 1 base removed from V and 9 bases from J, the gap between germline ends came to 13 bases. Germline values: CDR1 SQVTM, CDR2 ANQGSEA. The CDR3 consists of 13 residues. The CDR3: CSVEVQPLGEQFF. As DNA, the CDR3 is TGCAGCGTTGAAGTGCAGCCCTTGGGTGAGCAGTTCTTC.